Listed below are T cell receptor beta chains from one sample, sequenced in a study of blood T cell repertoires in COVID-19. Only in-frame clones appear in the TCRdb table, and some are missing; sequencing was by immunoSEQ multiplex PCR. The repertoire has 200,000 to 300,000 clones, 80% to 90% of them found once; the top ten carry roughly 3%. The sequenced sample was PBMCs or T cells enriched from blood (not recorded which). These receptors all stem from a woman in her thirties or forties who had been exposed to COVID-19. Both conserved end residues are part of each CDR3. The D gene is left open where the match is weak. Not all rows give a size; the values are once, few, many and, for expanded clones, a class.

D gene	J gene	V gene	clone size	CDR3 DNA	CDR3 protein
-	TRBJ1-5	TRBV30	-	TGTGCCTGGAGTAAGGGGTTGGGGCAGCCCCAGCATTTT	CAWSKGLGQPQHF
-	TRBJ2-3	TRBV9	-	TGTGCCAGCAGCGCCAGGGGCCCCAGCACAGATACGCAGTATTTT	CASSARGPSTDTQYF
-	TRBJ1-5	TRBV5-5	-	TGTGCCAGCAGCCCCACCCGGGATCAGCCCCAGCATTTT	CASSPTRDQPQHF
-	TRBJ1-1	TRBV6-5	-	TGTGCCAGCAGTTACTCGTTCCAGACAAGGAACACTGAAGCTTTCTTT	CASSYSFQTRNTEAFF
TRBD1	TRBJ2-2	TRBV5-6	once	TGTGCCAGCAGCTTCCGGACAGGATTGAACACCGGGGAGCTGTTTTTT	CASSFRTGLNTGELFF
-	TRBJ2-3	TRBV7-2	-	TGTGCCAGCAGCAAAATCCGGGACTCGAGCACAGATACGCAGTATTTT	CASSKIRDSSTDTQYF
-	TRBJ1-2	TRBV3-1/TRBV3-2	-	TGTGCCAGCAGCCTACCTGGACAGCTCTATGGCTACACCTTC	CASSLPGQLYGYTF
-	TRBJ2-7	TRBV30	few	TGTGCCTGGAGTGTTGGGGGGGGCGGAGACGAGCAGTACTTC	CAWSVGGGGDEQYF
TRBD2	TRBJ2-5	TRBV7-8	-	TGTGCCAGCAGTCCCCAAGGCTACGGTAGCGGGGGTTTGGGAGAGACCCAGTACTTC	CASSPQGYGSGGLGETQYF
-	TRBJ1-5	TRBV2	-	TGTGCCAGCAGTGAAATCTTAGCGAATCAGCCCCAGCATTTT	CASSEILANQPQHF
TRBD1	TRBJ1-2	TRBV6-1	few	TGTGCCAGCAGTGAAAACTACAGGGGTGATGGCTACACCTTC	CASSENYRGDGYTF
-	TRBJ2-1	TRBV19	-	TGTGCCAGTAGTATCTCTGGCAGGGTCGAGCAGTTCTTC	CASSISGRVEQFF
-	TRBJ1-4	TRBV7-9	-	TGTGCCAGCGGGCGGGGGCAGGGTAATGAAAAACTGTTTTTT	CASGRGQGNEKLFF
TRBD2	TRBJ2-5	TRBV6-5	-	TGTGCCAGCAGTTACTTCGGGACTAGCGGAAGAGAGACCCAGTACTTC	CASSYFGTSGRETQYF
TRBD2	TRBJ2-7	TRBV5-1	-	TGCGCCAGCAGCTTGCAACTAGCGGGGGCCGGAACCTACGAGCAGTACTTC	CASSLQLAGAGTYEQYF
TRBD1	TRBJ1-1	TRBV5-8	-	TGTGCCAGCAGTTACAGGGACAGGGGGAACACTGAAGCTTTCTTT	CASSYRDRGNTEAFF
-	TRBJ1-1	TRBV6-2/TRBV6-3	-	TGTGCCAGCAGTTACTCGAACAGGCCTATGAACACTGAAGCTTTCTTT	CASSYSNRPMNTEAFF
TRBD1	TRBJ2-7	TRBV18	-	TGTGCCAGCTCACCATCGACAGGGACCTACGAGCAGTACTTC	CASSPSTGTYEQYF
-	TRBJ2-1	TRBV6-2/TRBV6-3	-	TGTGCCAGCACCCCCGACAGGTTTTACAATGAGCAGTTCTTC	CASTPDRFYNEQFF
-	TRBJ1-1	TRBV28	-	TGTGCCAGCAAGCTAATCGTCGGGGACTGGAACACTGAAGCTTTCTTT	CASKLIVGDWNTEAFF
-	TRBJ1-1	TRBV20-1	few	TGCAGTCGCTTGGGACTTAGGGCTTTCTTT	CSRLGLRAFF
-	TRBJ1-1	TRBV7-9	-	TGTGCCAGCAGCTTACGGGCGAAGGGAGATAAAATGAACACTGAAGCTTTCTTT	CASSLRAKGDKMNTEAFF
TRBD1	TRBJ1-2	TRBV2	-	TGTGCCAGCAGCTTTGACAGGGACTATGGCTACACCTTC	CASSFDRDYGYTF
-	TRBJ2-7	TRBV19	-	TGTGCCAGTAGTCCCGAAGGGCGGGGATCTTTTTCTAACTCCTACGAGCAGTACTTC	CASSPEGRGSFSNSYEQYF
-	TRBJ2-3	TRBV27	-	TGTGCCAGCAGAAACCTTTTCCGGGAGAGGCCAGATACGCAGTATTTT	CASRNLFRERPDTQYF
TRBD2	TRBJ2-1	TRBV29-1	-	TGCAGCGTTGAAGATCGGACTAGCGGGAGTTGGGATGAGCAGTTCTTC	CSVEDRTSGSWDEQFF
TRBD2	TRBJ2-1	TRBV4-3	-	TGCGCCAGCAGCCCTCAGTTAGCGGGGCTTTACAATGAGCAGTTCTTC	CASSPQLAGLYNEQFF
TRBD1	TRBJ2-7	TRBV9	-	TGTGCCAGCAGCCAAGGGACAGCCGCCTACGAGCAGTACTTC	CASSQGTAAYEQYF
-	TRBJ2-3	TRBV18	-	TGTGCCAGCTCCGAAGCCCGCGGCACAGATACGCAGTATTTT	CASSEARGTDTQYF
TRBD1	TRBJ1-2	TRBV12-5	-	TGTGCTAGTGGCTTCTTTCGGGACAGGGGTTTTCTGGCGGGAATTAATAACTATGGCTACACCTTC	CASGFFRDRGFLAGINNYGYTF
-	TRBJ1-1	TRBV7-6	-	TGTGCCAGCAGCTTGGGGGCGAACACTGAAGCTTTCTTT	CASSLGANTEAFF
TRBD2	TRBJ2-3	TRBV4-3	-	TGCGCCAGCAGCCAAGTTCTGTCGGGGGGGGCCCGGGCTACGCAGTATTTT	CASSQVLSGGARATQYF